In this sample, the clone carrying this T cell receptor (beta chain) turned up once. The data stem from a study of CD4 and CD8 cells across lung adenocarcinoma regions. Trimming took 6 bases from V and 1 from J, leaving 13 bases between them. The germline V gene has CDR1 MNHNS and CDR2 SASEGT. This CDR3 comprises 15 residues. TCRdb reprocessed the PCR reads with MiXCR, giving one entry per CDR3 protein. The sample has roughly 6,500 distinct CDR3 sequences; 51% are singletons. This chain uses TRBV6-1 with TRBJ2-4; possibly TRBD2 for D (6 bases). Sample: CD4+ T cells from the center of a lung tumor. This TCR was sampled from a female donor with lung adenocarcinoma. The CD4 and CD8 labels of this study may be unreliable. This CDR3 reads CASSAGLWAKNIQYF. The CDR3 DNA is TGTGCCAGCAGCGCGGGGCTGTGGGCCAAAAACATTCAGTACTTC.